This is a list of T cell receptor beta chains from one sample in a study of blood T cell repertoires in COVID-19. Using immunoSEQ multiplex PCR, the repertoire was profiled, and TCRdb retains in-frame clones only, with some absent. Of more than 45,000 clones in the sample, about 90% were seen once. Sequenced: peripheral blood. The receptors stem from a man aged 65-85 years with active COVID-19. The CDR3 runs from the conserved cysteine through the conserved F or W. D genes are given only for firm matches. Clone size is stated in some rows and not others, as once, few, many or a class when expanded.

>once|TRBJ1-5|15|TRBD1|TRBV24-1
TGTGCCACCAGTGATGGGACAGATAGCAATCAGCCCCAGCATTTT
CATSDGTDSNQPQHF
>NA|TRBJ2-2|16|NA|TRBV5-4
TGTGCCAGCAGCTCCTACCAGACAGGGAACACCGGGGAGCTGTTTTTT
CASSSYQTGNTGELFF
>NA|TRBJ2-4|17|TRBD2|TRBV9
TGTGCCAGCAGCGTCCTAGCGGGGGGGAACTGGCAAAACATTCAGTACTTC
CASSVLAGGNWQNIQYF
>NA|TRBJ2-1|17|TRBD2|TRBV7-9
TGTGCCAGCAGCTTAGGAGGTAGCGGGGGATATTACAATGAGCAGTTCTTC
CASSLGGSGGYYNEQFF
>few|TRBJ2-7|12|NA|TRBV19
TGTGCCAGTAGTGCGGATACCTACGAGCAGTACTTC
CASSADTYEQYF
>once|TRBJ1-6|14|NA|TRBV6-1
TGTGCCAGCAGTGATACAGGGTCTGTTTCACCCCTCCACTTT
CASSDTGSVSPLHF
>NA|TRBJ2-1|14|TRBD2|TRBV6-6
TGTGCCAGCAGTCGGCTAGCGGTGAGGGATGAGCAGTTCTTC
CASSRLAVRDEQFF
>NA|TRBJ2-3|16|NA|TRBV4-2
TGTGCCAGCAGCCAACTTGGACTCCAACTCACAGATACGCAGTATTTT
CASSQLGLQLTDTQYF
>NA|TRBJ1-1|16|TRBD1|TRBV7-9
TGTGCCAGCAGCCTAACTGGCTCACCTGACAGGGGCGAAGCTTTCTTT
CASSLTGSPDRGEAFF
>NA|TRBJ2-2|14|NA|TRBV2
TGTGCCAGCAGTGGACAAGGATACACCGGGGAGCTGTTTTTT
CASSGQGYTGELFF
>NA|TRBJ2-1|15|TRBD2|TRBV18
TGTGCCAGCTCACAAGCGGGGGGGTATGGCGATGAGCAGTTCTTC
CASSQAGGYGDEQFF
>NA|TRBJ2-7|17|NA|TRBV11-2
TGTGCCAGCAGCTTAGCTGGGCAGGGTACAAGCTCCTACGAGCAGTACTTC
CASSLAGQGTSSYEQYF
>few|TRBJ1-6|16|NA|TRBV7-3
TGTGCCAGCAGCTTAACGGGCGCAGGGTTAAATTCACCCCTCCACTTT
CASSLTGAGLNSPLHF
>NA|TRBJ2-5|12|NA|TRBV19
TGTGTCAGTAGTTCGCAACGGGAGACCCAGTACTTC
CVSSSQRETQYF
>NA|TRBJ1-3|19|TRBD1|TRBV3-1/TRBV3-2
TGTGCCAGCAGCCCCATCGCGCCTACAGGGGCCCTCTCTGGAAACACCATATATTTT
CASSPIAPTGALSGNTIYF
>NA|TRBJ2-1|13|TRBD2|TRBV28
TGTGCCAGCGCGGGGGAACTCTACAATGAGCAGTTCTTC
CASAGELYNEQFF
>NA|TRBJ2-4|13|NA|TRBV29-1
TGCAGCGTTGTATTTCAGGGGTTTGACATTCAGTACTTC
CSVVFQGFDIQYF
>NA|TRBJ2-5|15|NA|TRBV3-1/TRBV3-2
TGTGCCAGCAGCCTTTACAGGGAGCTTCAAGAGACCCAGTACTTC
CASSLYRELQETQYF
>NA|TRBJ2-2|15|TRBD1|TRBV10-1
TGCGCCAGCAGTGAGGCGACAGGGGGTACCGGGGAGCTGTTTTTT
CASSEATGGTGELFF
>NA|TRBJ1-6|16|NA|TRBV11-2
TGTGCCAGCAGCTTCGGCAGGGGCATCTATAATTCACCCCTCCACTTT
CASSFGRGIYNSPLHF
>NA|TRBJ1-2|15|NA|TRBV4-3
TGCGCCAGCAGCCAGATGCGGGGTTCCATCTATGGCTACACCTTC
CASSQMRGSIYGYTF
>NA|TRBJ2-7|13|NA|TRBV6-1
TGTGCCAGCAGTGAGACAGTATCCTACGAGCAGTACTTC
CASSETVSYEQYF
>NA|TRBJ1-1|14|NA|TRBV11-2
TGTGCCAGCAGCTTCCAACGCAGGACAGCGGAAGCTTTCTTT
CASSFQRRTAEAFF
>NA|TRBJ2-3|17|TRBD2|TRBV3-1/TRBV3-2
TGTGCCAGCAGCCAAGGACATAGCGGGGGCCGGGTAGATACGCAGTATTTT
CASSQGHSGGRVDTQYF
>NA|TRBJ2-2|15|NA|TRBV2
TGTGCCAGCAGTGTCGGACACCGCGGCACCGGGGAGCTGTTTTTT
CASSVGHRGTGELFF
>NA|TRBJ1-6|16|TRBD1|TRBV9
TGTGCCAGCAGCGTAGAGGGGACAGGGTATGGGTCACCCCTCCACTTT
CASSVEGTGYGSPLHF
>NA|TRBJ1-4|13|NA|TRBV5-5
TGTGCCAGCAGCTTTGCCATAAGCGAAAAACTGTTTTTT
CASSFAISEKLFF
>NA|TRBJ2-7|13|NA|TRBV28
TGTGCCAGCAGCCCCGGGGGAGCCTACGAGCAGTACTTC
CASSPGGAYEQYF
>NA|TRBJ2-3|16|TRBD2|TRBV28
TGTGCCAGCAGTGGGGTGACTAGCGGGGGGGTGGATACGCAGTATTTT
CASSGVTSGGVDTQYF
>NA|TRBJ1-1|15|NA|TRBV5-1
TGCGCCAGCAGCGAGCAGGGAGGCTTGAACACTGAAGCTTTCTTT
CASSEQGGLNTEAFF
>NA|TRBJ1-1|16|NA|TRBV4-1
TGCGCCAGCAGCCACTCCAAAAGGACTCTGAACACTGAAGCTTTCTTT
CASSHSKRTLNTEAFF
>NA|TRBJ1-6|14|NA|TRBV27
TGTGCCAGCAGTTCGGGTGCGGAGAATTCACCCCTCCACTTT
CASSSGAENSPLHF
>NA|TRBJ2-2|15|TRBD2|TRBV15
TGTGCCACCAACGGGGGGGCCGCGAACACCGGGGAGCTGTTTTTT
CATNGGAANTGELFF
>NA|TRBJ1-2|16|NA|TRBV3-1/TRBV3-2
TGTGCCAGCAGCCAAGAGGGACTCATCACCCCCTATGGCTACACCTTC
CASSQEGLITPYGYTF
>NA|TRBJ2-3|15|TRBD1|TRBV5-6
TGTGCCAGCAGCTTGAGGACAGGGTGGACAGATACGCAGTATTTT
CASSLRTGWTDTQYF
>NA|TRBJ2-3|16|TRBD1|TRBV19
TGTGCCAGTAGGAACAGGGGATCCTACAGCTTAGATACGCAGTATTTT
CASRNRGSYSLDTQYF
>NA|TRBJ2-3|16|TRBD2|TRBV2
TGTGCCAGCAGTGAATCTAGCGGGGGGGCATTGAATACGCAGTATTTT
CASSESSGGALNTQYF
>NA|TRBJ1-4|12|NA|TRBV7-9
TGTGCCAGCGGGCAGAGCAATGAAAAACTGTTTTTT
CASGQSNEKLFF
>NA|TRBJ2-6|18|TRBD1|TRBV19
TGTGCCAGTAGTATGTCGGGACAGGTAAAATCTGGGGCCAACGTCCTGACTTTC
CASSMSGQVKSGANVLTF
>NA|TRBJ2-2|18|TRBD2|TRBV4-2
TGTGCCAGCAGCCAAGAAGGGACTAGCGGGGGGGCCGGCGGGGAGCTGTTTTTT
CASSQEGTSGGAGGELFF
>NA|TRBJ2-5|17|TRBD2|TRBV7-2
TGTGCCAGCAGCTCCGCCTCAAGGCGGGGGGCGTGGGAGACCCAGTACTTC
CASSSASRRGAWETQYF
>NA|TRBJ2-2|17|TRBD2|TRBV7-2
TGTGCCAGCAGCTCCAGTAGGAGCGGGGGTCACACCGGGGAGCTGTTTTTT
CASSSSRSGGHTGELFF
>NA|TRBJ1-6|14|TRBD1|TRBV7-2
TGTGCCAGCAGCTCCCCCCAGGGGGGATCACCCCTCCACTTT
CASSSPQGGSPLHF
>NA|TRBJ2-1|13|TRBD2|TRBV6-5
TGTGCCATCCGCGGGGGAGGCGGCGGTGAGCAGTTCTTC
CAIRGGGGGEQFF
>NA|TRBJ2-1|15|TRBD2|TRBV5-1
TGCGCCAGCAGCTTGGAGGGACTAGCAACGAATGAGCAGTTCTTC
CASSLEGLATNEQFF
>NA|TRBJ1-2|14|TRBD1|TRBV19
TGTGCCAGTAGTATGGGACAGGGGAACTATGGCTACACCTTC
CASSMGQGNYGYTF
>NA|TRBJ2-1|11|NA|TRBV20-1
TGCAGTGCTAGTCTCTTCAATGAGCAGTTCTTC
CSASLFNEQFF
>NA|TRBJ2-3|16|TRBD2|TRBV19
TGTGCCAGTAGTATAAATAGCGGGGGGGCCACAGATACGCAGTATTTT
CASSINSGGATDTQYF
>few|TRBJ1-1|14|NA|TRBV5-4
TGTGCCAGCAGCTTACAGATCATGAACACTGAAGCTTTCTTT
CASSLQIMNTEAFF
>NA|TRBJ1-4|15|NA|TRBV5-1
TGCGCCAGCAGCTTATCAGGGGTCGCTAATGAAAAACTGTTTTTT
CASSLSGVANEKLFF
>NA|TRBJ2-3|15|TRBD1|TRBV5-1
TGCGCCAGCAGCAGGGGACAGAGTAGCACAGATACGCAGTATTTT
CASSRGQSSTDTQYF
>NA|TRBJ1-2|16|NA|TRBV5-4
TGTGCCAGCAGCTCGGGACACCCGTTCGATAGCTATGGCTACACCTTC
CASSSGHPFDSYGYTF
>NA|TRBJ1-6|12|NA|TRBV12-3/TRBV12-4
TGTGCCAGCAGTCAAGGGAGTTCACCCCTCCACTTT
CASSQGSSPLHF